The 21 T cell receptor beta chains below were found in one sample sequenced in a study of blood T cell repertoires in COVID-19. Clones were sequenced by immunoSEQ multiplex PCR, and TCRdb holds only the in-frame ones, with some missing. The table lists about 130,000 clones, about 77% of them singletons. Sequencing input: peripheral blood. Receptors were obtained from an elderly man with acute or convalescent COVID-19.

The rearrangement uses TRBV4-1 and TRBJ1-1, with D perhaps TRBD1 (5 bases). This CDR3 has 17 amino acids. V lost 4 bases and J 6 bases, leaving 24 bases between the germline ends. The germline gives CDR1 MGHRA, CDR2 YSYEKL. CDR3 coding DNA: TGCGCCAGCAGCCTTAACTCGGGGGGTTCACGGGCCGCTGAAGCTTTCTTT. As protein: CASSLNSGGSRAAEAFF.

This clone was observed once. V is TRBV28 and J is TRBJ2-3; 8 bases fit TRBD2. The germline V gene has CDR1 MDHEN and CDR2 SYDVKM. J was trimmed by 1 base and V by 4 bases; bases with no gene match: 7. This CDR3 region has 16 residues. CDR3 bases: TGTGCCAGCAGTTCAAGGACTAGCCTGGGCACAGATACGCAGTATTTT. Protein product: CASSSRTSLGTDTQYF. The whole variable domain, remainder taken from reference TRBV28 and TRBJ2-3, is DVKVTQSSRYLVKRTGEKVFLECVQDMDHENMFWYRQDPGLGLRLIYFSYDVKMKEKGDIPEGYSVSREKKERFSLILESASTNQTSMYLCASSSRTSLGTDTQYFGPGTRLTVL.

The chain has TRBV10-3 and TRBJ2-7; D is uncertain. CDR1 and CDR2 from the germline V gene are ENHRY and SYGVKD. The CDR3 runs 14 residues. Trimming pared 8 bases from V and 7 bases from J, leaving 21 bases between. The CDR3 sequence is CAIGSSLMSGEQYF. DNA of the CDR3: TGTGCCATCGGATCGAGTCTTATGTCGGGTGAGCAGTACTTC.

This chain uses TRBV27 with TRBJ1-5; D is possibly TRBD1 (6 bases). V gave up 0 bases and J gave up 5 bases, with 11 bases separating them. CDR3 size: 15 residues. Germline V gene data show CDR1 as MNHEY and CDR2 as SMNVEV (reference sequence). Here the CDR3 DNA reads TGTGCCAGCAGTTTATCAAGCGGGGGCTATCAGCCCCAGCATTTT. Amino acid sequence: CASSLSSGGYQPQHF.

The chain has TRBV9 and TRBJ2-1; tentatively, D is TRBD2 (5 bases). The CDR3 spans 15 residues. V lost 0 bases and J lost 9, with 16 bases in between. CDR1 is SGDLS, CDR2 YYNGEE, per germline. CDR3 in DNA: TGTGCCAGCAGCGTAGGACTGGACGGGATGGGTGAGCAGTTCTTC. It yields the protein CASSVGLDGMGEQFF.

There are a few counts of this clone. The gene calls are TRBV4-1 and TRBJ2-1, with 8 bases that match TRBD1. Germline trimming cut 4 bases from V and 0 bases from J; bases unmatched to any gene: 5. CDR3 length: 16 amino acids. Germline V gene lookup returns CDR1 MGHRA and CDR2 YSYEKL. CDR3 sequence (DNA): TGCGCCAGCAGCCGCGGACAGGGAAGCTCCTACAATGAGCAGTTCTTC. It translates to CASSRGQGSSYNEQFF.

The chain uses TRBV18 and TRBJ2-2; 7 positions match TRBD1. This CDR3 is 16 amino acids long. Germline assignment: CDR1 KGHSH and CDR2 LQKENI. Unmatched junction bases numbered 6, after V lost 5 bases and J lost 0 bases. The CDR3 coding sequence is TGTGCCAGCTCATCGCAGGGACAGACGAACACCGGGGAGCTGTTTTTT. Translated, it gives CASSSQGQTNTGELFF. The full variable domain, in which reference TRBV18 and TRBJ2-2 provide the parts outside the CDR3, is NAGVMQNPRHLVRRRGQEARLRCSPMKGHSHVYWYRQLPEEGLKFMVYLQKENIIDESGMPKERFSAEFPKEGPSILRIQQVVRGDSAAYFCASSSQGQTNTGELFFGEGSRLTVL.

V and J are TRBV11-2 and TRBJ2-5, with D perhaps matching TRBD2 (6 bases). Germline-derived CDR1 and CDR2 are SGHAT and FQNNGV. The CDR3 runs 14 residues. The V and J ends lost 1 base and 2 bases respectively, with 8 bases between them. In DNA form, the CDR3 reads TGTGCCAGCAGCTTAGGAGCGGGTCAAGAGACCCAGTACTTC. This codes for CASSLGAGQETQYF.

This clone was found a few times. The genes are TRBV6-6 and TRBJ2-7; TRBD1 agrees at 11 bases. V was clipped by 6 bases and J by 4 bases; unmatched bases: 5. Germline lookup yields CDR1 MNHNY and CDR2 SVGAGI (reference sequence). The CDR3 is made up of 14 amino acids. CDR3 loop: CASRGGDRGYEQYF. As DNA, the CDR3 is TGTGCCAGCAGGGGAGGGGACAGGGGGTACGAGCAGTACTTC.

The chain carries TRBV15 and TRBJ2-7, with 9 bases lining up with TRBD1. The CDR3 runs to 17 residues. CDR1 and CDR2 from the germline V gene are LNHNV and YYDKDF (reference sequence). V trimming: 1 base; J trimming: 8 bases; junction bases outside the gene matches: 15. Here the CDR3 DNA reads TGTGCCACCAGCAGAGCTGTGGGGGTGGGACAGGGACTTCAGCAGTACTTC. Encoded protein: CATSRAVGVGQGLQQYF.

The V gene is TRBV5-4, the J gene TRBJ2-1, with TRBD1 identical over 9 bases. Per the germline V gene, CDR1 is SGHNT and CDR2 is YYREEE (reference sequence). The CDR3 runs 15 residues. The V segment lost 3 bases and the J segment 2 bases; nucleotides outside the gene matches: 3. The CDR3 loop reads CASSSGTGTYNEQFF. In DNA form, the CDR3 reads TGTGCCAGCAGCTCCGGGACAGGGACCTACAATGAGCAGTTCTTC.

This clone came up once. The rearrangement links TRBV28 to TRBJ1-2; 8 bases agree with TRBD1. Per the germline V gene, CDR1 is MDHEN and CDR2 is SYDVKM. This CDR3 is built from 17 residues. V lost 7 bases and J lost 5; bases outside the gene matches: 18. The CDR3: CASTTPGRGREGYGYTF. CDR3 nucleotides: TGTGCCAGCACCACACCCGGCAGGGGGCGCGAAGGATATGGCTACACCTTC.

The V gene is TRBV3-1 (or the pseudogene TRBV3-2), the J gene TRBJ1-2; 7 nucleotides agree with TRBD1. Germline CDR1 reads LGHDT; CDR2 reads YNNKEL (reference sequence). V shed 5 bases, J shed 2 bases, and the junction held 2 bases outside the gene matches. The CDR3 covers 13 residues. The CDR3 spells CASSSTGNYGYTF. CDR3 in DNA: TGTGCCAGCAGCTCGACAGGGAACTATGGCTACACCTTC.

The chain is built from TRBV5-5 and TRBJ1-1; no clear D. The CDR3 spans 14 residues. Trimming pared 0 bases from V and 6 bases from J, leaving 12 bases between. Germline V lookup: CDR1 SGHKS, CDR2 YYEKEE (reference sequence). Written as DNA, the CDR3 is TGTGCCAGCAGCTTGGCCGGGGTTTGGGCTGAAGCTTTCTTT. Translating it yields CASSLAGVWAEAFF.

The V call is TRBV30, the J call TRBJ2-5; 10 nucleotides align to TRBD1. Per the germline V gene, CDR1 is GTSNPN and CDR2 is SVGIG (reference sequence). The CDR3 is 13 amino acids. The V gene end was trimmed by 7 bases and the J gene end by 5 bases; junction bases not matched to a gene: 7. The CDR3 region is CASLGQGMETQYF. CDR3 in DNA: TGTGCCTCCCTGGGACAGGGGATGGAGACCCAGTACTTC.

The genes are TRBV6-5 and TRBJ2-7, with TRBD2 identical over 7 bases. The CDR3 covers 11 residues. The V gene's germline CDR1 is MNHEY and CDR2 SVGAGI. V dropped 6 bases and J dropped 6; count of bases not matched to a gene: 2. CDR3: CASSGGGEQYF. CDR3 sequence (DNA): TGTGCCAGCAGCGGCGGGGGCGAGCAGTACTTC.

This clone was detected ten times or more. V and J are TRBV2 and TRBJ1-3, with 9 bases fitting TRBD1. V gave up 6 bases and J gave up 3 bases; unmatched junction bases: 3. CDR1 is SNHLY and CDR2 is FYNNEI in the germline V gene. This CDR3 region has 14 residues. CDR3 sequence: CASRQGAFGNTIYF. The CDR3 region has the DNA TGTGCCAGCAGACAGGGGGCATTTGGAAACACCATATATTTT.

This chain joins TRBV28 and TRBJ2-5; 7 nucleotides line up with TRBD1. From germline, CDR1 is MDHEN and CDR2 SYDVKM. The CDR3 runs to 15 residues. V was pared by 5 bases and J by 4 bases, with 10 bases of the junction left unmatched. CDR3 sequence (DNA): TGTGCCAGCAGTGGGCCAGGGGGACGGGGAGAGACCCAGTACTTC. Residues: CASSGPGGRGETQYF.

This clone was counted at least ten times. This chain connects TRBV2 to TRBJ2-7; TRBD1 aligns across 10 bases. Germline CDR1 and CDR2: SNHLY and FYNNEI. Germline trimming cut 6 bases from V and 0 bases from J; bases unmatched to any gene: 2. The CDR3 totals 14 residues. CDR3 in DNA: TGTGCCAGCAGGACAGGGGGCGGCTCCTACGAGCAGTACTTC. The encoded protein is CASRTGGGSYEQYF. Using reference TRBV2 and TRBJ2-7 for the parts outside the CDR3, the full variable domain is EPEVTQTPSHQVTQMGQEVILRCVPISNHLYFYWYRQILGQKVEFLVSFYNNEISEKSEIFDDQFSVERPDGSNFTLKIRSTKLEDSAMYFCASRTGGGSYEQYFGPGTRLTVT.

V gene TRBV27 combines with J gene TRBJ1-1; possible D gene TRBD1, 6 bases. V was clipped by 7 bases and J by 11 bases, with 20 bases between them. CDR1 and CDR2 from the germline V gene are MNHEY and SMNVEV (reference sequence). This CDR3 comprises 13 residues. The CDR3 sequence: CASKRDIGGRAFF. As DNA, the CDR3 is TGTGCCAGCAAACGGGACATCGGAGGACGGGCTTTCTTT.

This sequence joins TRBV30 and TRBJ1-6, with no clear D. CDR3 length: 11 residues. V was cut by 3 bases and J by 7 bases, with 4 bases left in between. The germline gives CDR1 GTSNPN, CDR2 SVGIG (reference sequence). The CDR3 DNA follows: TGTGCCTGGAGCCTAAATTCACCCCTCCACTTT. It is translated as CAWSLNSPLHF.